One sample yielded the 19 T cell receptor beta chains listed below, sequenced in a study of blood T cell repertoires in COVID-19. Here immunoSEQ multiplex PCR was the method, and the copy in TCRdb shows in-frame clones only, minus some. The sample lists around 160,000 clones, approximately 95% occurring once. Sequenced material: peripheral blood. The receptors were gathered from a woman in her sixties or seventies with COVID-19, enrolled during active disease.

The rearrangement links TRBV6-1 to TRBJ1-1, with a tentative D call TRBD1 (6 bases). This CDR3 comprises 14 residues. Trimming removed 8 bases at V and 3 bases at J, with 16 bases between. Germline lookup yields CDR1 MNHNS and CDR2 SASEGT. CDR3 region: CASSKGGTYTEAFF. DNA of the CDR3: TGTGCCAGCTCAAAGGGGGGGACCTACACTGAAGCTTTCTTT.

This CDR3 is CAISLTDSPLHF. CDR3 DNA: TGTGCCATCAGTTTGACAGATTCACCCCTCCACTTT. This rearrangement joins TRBV10-3 to TRBJ1-6; D might be TRBD1 (5 bases). The CDR3 has 12 residues. Germline V lookup: CDR1 ENHRY, CDR2 SYGVKD. Trimming pared 5 bases from V and 8 bases from J, leaving 7 bases between.

On this clone: The junction departs from germline at one end; a sequencing error may be responsible. V usage is TRBV7-7 and J usage is TRBJ2-3; 7 bases map to TRBD2. The CDR3 runs to 15 residues. Germline values: CDR1 SSHAT, CDR2 FNYEAQ (reference sequence). The CDR3 nucleotides are TGTGCTAGCAGCCGCGGGCTAGCGGCCCTCGATACGCAGTATTTT. Encoded protein: CASSRGLAALDTQYF.

The chain combines TRBV25-1 with TRBJ1-4, with D possibly matching TRBD1 (5 bases). V shed 3 bases and J shed 4 bases, with 12 bases lying between them. The CDR3 length is 15 residues. Looked up from germline, CDR1 is MGHDK and CDR2 is SYGVNS. CDR3 sequence (DNA): TGTGCCAGCAGTGAGGTATGGGGGGGTAATGAAAAACTGTTTTTT. It encodes CASSEVWGGNEKLFF.

The chain couples TRBV18 to TRBJ1-5, with 10 bases aligning to TRBD1. J lost 5 bases, V lost 4 bases, and 2 bases had no gene match. The CDR3 has 14 amino acids. Germline lookup yields CDR1 KGHSH and CDR2 LQKENI. The CDR3 bases are TGTGCCAGCTCACGGGGACAGGGGCATCAGCCCCAGCATTTT. It translates to CASSRGQGHQPQHF.

The rearrangement uses TRBV30 and TRBJ1-2; D not certain. CDR1 is GTSNPN and CDR2 is SVGIG in the germline V gene (reference sequence). Trimming took off 2 bases at V and 0 bases at J, with 7 bases between the two ends. The CDR3 runs 13 residues. CDR3 in amino acids: CAWSIKSNYGYTF. The CDR3 DNA reads as TGTGCCTGGAGTATCAAATCTAACTATGGCTACACCTTC.

The rearrangement joins TRBV7-6 to TRBJ2-7; D is uncertain. V was cut by 5 bases and J by 5 bases, with 7 bases left in between. This CDR3 is built from 11 residues. Germline assignment: CDR1 SGHVS and CDR2 FNYEAQ. CDR3: CASSNANEQYF. The CDR3, as DNA: TGTGCCAGCAGCAATGCTAACGAGCAGTACTTC. The full variable domain, rest sourced from reference TRBV7-6 and TRBJ2-7, is GAGVSQSPRYKVTKRGQDVALRCDPISGHVSLYWYRQALGQGPEFLTYFNYEAQQDKSGLPNDRFSAERPEGSISTLTIQRTEQRDSAMYRCASSNANEQYFGPGTRLTVT.

The rearrangement uses TRBV18 and TRBJ1-4; D possibly corresponds to TRBD1 (6 bases). The V gene's germline CDR1 is KGHSH and CDR2 LQKENI. The CDR3 is made up of 14 amino acids. The V and J ends lost 6 bases and 3 bases respectively, with 11 bases between them. Here the CDR3 DNA reads TGTGCCAGCTCCATCGGGACACCTAATGAAAAACTGTTTTTT. It encodes CASSIGTPNEKLFF.

DNA of the CDR3: TGTGCCAGCAGGACAGGGATTAATTCACCCCTCCACTTT. Its translation: CASRTGINSPLHF. The chain has TRBV7-6 and TRBJ1-6; 7 nucleotides line up with TRBD1. Losses at the gene ends were 6 bases for V and 6 bases for J; bases not matched to a gene: 2. Germline CDR1 reads SGHVS; CDR2 reads FNYEAQ. This CDR3 has 13 residues.

J is TRBJ1-1 and V is TRBV30, with D perhaps TRBD1 (6 bases). This CDR3 has 14 amino acids. CDR1 GTSNPN and CDR2 SVGIG come from the germline V gene (reference sequence). Trimming left V 7 bases short and J 3 bases short, with 18 bases between. The CDR3 protein is CASNTPGQYTEAFF. The CDR3 DNA reads as TGTGCCTCTAATACCCCCGGACAGTACACTGAAGCTTTCTTT.

The CDR3 DNA reads TGTGCCAGTACCGCCAGAGACTTTATCTCCTACAATGAGCAGTTCTTC. Encoded protein: CASTARDFISYNEQFF. This sequence joins TRBV19 and TRBJ2-1; D call uncertain. Trimming stripped 7 bases from V and 0 bases from J, with 16 bases between. From germline, CDR1 is LNHDA and CDR2 SQIVND (reference sequence). This CDR3 is 16 amino acids long.

This clone has only one observation. The chain combines TRBV3-1 (or the pseudogene TRBV3-2) with TRBJ1-2, with TRBD1 matching 10 bases. The CDR3 spans 13 residues. J lost 10 bases, V lost 3 bases, and 5 bases had no gene match. In germline, CDR1 is LGHDT, CDR2 YNNKEL (reference sequence). In nucleotides, the CDR3 is TGTGCCAGCAGCCATGAGGGGACAGGGGCCTACACCTTC. It specifies CASSHEGTGAYTF.

The V gene is TRBV6-2 or TRBV6-3, the J gene TRBJ2-3; 9 nucleotides align to TRBD2. CDR1 is MNHEY and CDR2 is SVGEGT in the germline V gene. This CDR3 has 15 amino acids. J was trimmed by 5 bases and V by 5 bases; bases with no gene match: 8. The CDR3 sequence: CASSTGTSRIDTQYF. The CDR3 DNA is TGTGCCAGCAGTACCGGGACTAGCAGGATAGATACGCAGTATTTT.

The genes are TRBV5-5 and TRBJ1-2; 8 nucleotides agree with TRBD1. Germline lookup yields CDR1 SGHKS and CDR2 YYEKEE (reference sequence). The V gene end was trimmed by 3 bases and the J gene end by 0 bases; junction bases not matched to a gene: 10. The CDR3 length is 17 residues. The CDR3 here is CASSSNPGTGTNYGYTF. For the CDR3, the DNA is TGTGCCAGCAGCTCAAACCCTGGGACAGGTACTAACTATGGCTACACCTTC.

This clone was observed a single time. V is TRBV19 and J is TRBJ1-1, with a tentative D call TRBD1 (6 bases). Germline V lookup: CDR1 LNHDA, CDR2 SQIVND (reference sequence). The CDR3 length is 14 residues. V was clipped by 7 bases and J by 2 bases, with 14 bases between them. The CDR3 DNA reads as TGTGCCAGTACCAAAGGACAGATCAACACTGAAGCTTTCTTT. It encodes CASTKGQINTEAFF. Together with reference TRBV19 and TRBJ1-1, the CDR3 gives the full variable domain: DGGITQSPKYLFRKEGQNVTLSCEQNLNHDAMYWYRQDPGQGLRLIYYSQIVNDFQKGDIAEGYSVSREKKESFPLTVTSAQKNPTAFYLCASTKGQINTEAFFGQGTRLTVV.

J is TRBJ1-2 and V is TRBV19; 9 nucleotides line up with TRBD1. J was trimmed by 5 bases and V by 5 bases; bases with no gene match: 6. CDR1 and CDR2 (germline): LNHDA, SQIVND (reference sequence). This CDR3 contains 14 residues. CDR3 sequence (DNA): TGTGCCAGTAGTCCCACCGACAGGGGGTATGGCTACACCTTC. Protein: CASSPTDRGYGYTF.

The chain links TRBV27 to TRBJ1-1; D is ambiguous. This CDR3 region has 13 residues. The germline V and J ends were trimmed by 3 bases and 6 bases, with 11 bases remaining between them. Germline CDR1 reads MNHEY; CDR2 reads SMNVEV (reference sequence). DNA of the CDR3: TGTGCCAGCAGTTTTGCGGGATCCCCTGAAGCTTTCTTT. This gives the protein CASSFAGSPEAFF.

This clone has only a few counts. CDR3 DNA: TGCGCCAGCAGCCAAGGTCCTCTTGTCTACAATGAGCAGTTCTTC. Protein sequence: CASSQGPLVYNEQFF. V usage is TRBV4-3 and J usage is TRBJ2-1; D gene unclear. V dropped 1 base and J dropped 3 bases, with 10 bases sitting between them. This CDR3 has 15 amino acids. CDR1 and CDR2 (germline): LGHNA, YSLEER.

V is TRBV3-1 (or the pseudogene TRBV3-2) and J is TRBJ2-1; the match to TRBD2 covers 8 bases. The CDR3 consists of 16 residues. V was pared by 1 base and J by 4 bases, with 6 bases of the junction left unmatched. Per germline, CDR1 LGHDT and CDR2 YNNKEL (reference sequence). This chain's CDR3 is CASSQGGAGGYNEQFF. The CDR3 DNA reads TGTGCCAGCAGCCAAGGTGGGGCGGGGGGTTACAATGAGCAGTTCTTC.